This TCR beta chain comes out of a study of T cell responses to AZD1222 COVID-19 vaccine. Whole-study results and caveats: Increased Spike-specific TCR breadth and depth were observed after two AZD1222 doses.

The junction had 8 bases not matched to a gene; V was cut back by 0 bases and J by 14 bases. Per the germline V gene, CDR1 is LGHNA and CDR2 is YSLEER. This CDR3 is 14 amino acids long. The data were produced by immunoSEQ multiplex PCR, yet TCRdb's version contains in-frame clones alone and is incomplete. The table shows under 200,000 clones, with more than 70% occurring only once. Note on this clone: The antigen remains undetermined.

The receptor comes from an adult who received the AZD1222 COVID-19 vaccine. This specimen consisted of peripheral blood, obtained 28 days after the second AZD1222 dose. The chain is built from TRBV4-3 and TRBJ1-2; the match to TRBD1 covers 11 bases. The CDR3 is CASSQDSGQGGRTF. The CDR3, as DNA: TGCGCCAGCAGCCAAGATTCGGGACAGGGGGGTCGAACCTTC.